A selection of T cell receptor beta chains follows, all from one sample in a study of CD8+CD57+ T cells in acquired aplastic anemia. TCRdb reanalysed the reads using MiXCR and keeps one entry per CDR3 protein. Of around 79,000 distinct CDR3 sequences in the sample, less than 85% were seen once. The specimen sequenced was sorted CD4+, CD8+, or CD8+CD57+ T cells (not recorded which) from PBMCs. The source of these receptors is a human donor with aplastic anemia. Both conserved end residues are part of each CDR3. Clone size is given for some rows only: seen once, a few or many times, or a class if the clone is expanded.

cdr3_length v_call clone_size cdr3_aa
16 TRBV24-1 NA CATSGDGWTDQETQYF
14 TRBV2 NA CASTLPGASYEQYF
14 TRBV2 NA CASSLDRGPYEQYF
15 TRBV2 few CASSGSSGGAYEQYF
15 TRBV19 NA CASLDTGGTNEKLFF
11 TRBV19 NA CASSRGAEQYF
15 TRBV7-9 NA CASSLVSAASYEQYF
13 TRBV7-9 once CASSSRNPETQYF
12 TRBV10-3 few CATGTSVYEQYF
13 TRBV29-1 NA CSVVRRGADTRYF
12 TRBV10-3 NA CATISPTYEQYF
15 TRBV6-5 few CASSHSTGPEDGYTF
13 TRBV12-3/TRBV12-4 once CASSDDRGPGYTF
12 TRBV7-2 few CASSLEVGELFF
17 TRBV20-1 few CSARGIHGRPSTDTQYF
13 TRBV4-2 NA CASSQGTRETQYF
14 TRBV19 few CASSRREGTGELFF
14 TRBV7-9 NA CASSLGGYNQPQHF
13 TRBV7-3 NA CASSLGVQETQYF
15 TRBV7-2 few CASSPPGLALGEQYF
14 TRBV7-8 NA CASSSMGERETQYF
11 TRBV7-9 NA CASSPQGELFF
13 TRBV5-1 NA CASSLVLGTEAFF
12 TRBV25-1 NA CASGPRNTEAFF
14 TRBV19 NA CASSKSGSSYEQYF
14 TRBV11-2 NA CASSPPGQSYEQYF
15 TRBV15 few CATSRVSGDLGGYTF
12 TRBV5-4 once CASSSTGDTQYF